Reported below is one TCR beta chain. TCRdb ran MiXCR on the 5' RACE reads and lists one entry per CDR3 protein. Of 500,000 to 550,000 distinct CDR3 sequences listed, roughly 21% are singletons. The source of the sample is a study of T-cell memory formation after mild COVID-19. Germline lookup yields CDR1 LNHNV and CDR2 YYDKDF (reference sequence). CDR3 length equals 14 residues. Trimming pared 5 bases from V and 5 bases from J, leaving 13 bases between. The chain recombines TRBV15 with TRBJ1-5; a possible D gene is TRBD1 (6 bases). The TCR sequence derives from an adult woman who had mild COVID-19 (a few samples of this study predate the infection). Cell type and time point are not known. Material for sequencing was PBMCs or a T cell subset sorted from them (not recorded which). The CDR3 DNA reads TGTGCCACCAGCCGGGGGCGAGGAGATCAGCCCCAGCATTTT. Amino acids: CATSRGRGDQPQHF. The variable domain in full, with the rest retrieved from reference TRBV15 and TRBJ1-5, is DAMVIQNPRYQVTQFGKPVTLSCSQTLNHNVMYWYQQKSSQAPKLLFHYYDKDFNNEADTPDNFQSRRPNTSFCFLDIRSPGLGDTAMYLCATSRGRGDQPQHFGDGTRLSIL.